These T cell receptor beta chains were read from a single sample in a study of blood T cells in healthy people across ages. Each CDR3 protein is one row after TCRdb ran MiXCR on the 5' RACE reads. In the table there are some 1.6 million distinct CDR3 sequences, 30% to 35% of which are singletons. Specimen: blood. The receptor source for this set is a woman aged 30 to 39 in good health. CDR3s include the opening cysteine and the closing phenylalanine or tryptophan. The D gene is left open where the match is weak. Rows give clone size only sometimes, using once, few, many, or a class for an expanded clone.

TRBV6-1	TRBJ1-2	NA	NA	CASSEVTGRGHYGYTF	TGTGCCAGCAGTGAAGTGACAGGCCGGGGCCACTATGGCTACACCTTC
TRBV5-5	TRBJ2-2	NA	NA	CASSFRFLRANTGELFF	TGTGCCAGCAGCTTTAGGTTTCTCAGGGCGAACACCGGGGAGCTGTTTTTT
TRBV20-1	TRBJ2-1	NA	TRBD2	CSARSGGGDEQFF	TGCAGTGCTAGGTCGGGGGGGGGTGATGAGCAGTTCTTC
TRBV9	TRBJ1-6	many	NA	CASSSGSSYNSPLHF	TGTGCCAGCAGCTCGGGGAGCTCCTATAATTCACCCCTCCACTTT
TRBV2	TRBJ1-4	NA	TRBD1	CASRSGQANEKLFF	TGTGCCAGCAGATCGGGACAGGCTAATGAAAAACTGTTTTTT
TRBV20-1	TRBJ2-2	few	NA	CSAARVGNTGELFF	TGCAGTGCCGCCCGAGTAGGAAACACCGGGGAGCTGTTTTTT
TRBV10-3	TRBJ1-5	few	NA	CAISEFGTVSNQPQHF	TGTGCCATCAGTGAGTTTGGGACTGTGAGCAATCAGCCCCAGCATTTT
TRBV7-3	TRBJ2-1	once	NA	CSSSLTHQSYNEQFF	TGTTCCAGCAGCTTAACCCATCAATCCTACAATGAGCAGTTCTTC
TRBV5-1	TRBJ2-5	many	TRBD1	CASSWGTEQETQYF	TGCGCCAGCAGCTGGGGGACAGAGCAAGAGACCCAGTACTTC
TRBV7-7	TRBJ2-1	NA	NA	CVSSPRCMSHEQFF	TGTGTCAGCAGCCCCCGGTGTATGTCCCATGAGCAGTTCTTC
TRBV7-3	TRBJ2-5	NA	NA	CAGSLRGQETQYF	TGTGCCGGCAGCTTACGGGGTCAAGAGACCCAGTACTTC
TRBV5-1	TRBJ2-1	few	TRBD1	CASSLEGQGMMVQFF	TGCGCCAGCAGCTTGGAAGGACAGGGTATGATGGTGCAGTTCTTC
TRBV4-1	TRBJ2-1	few	NA	CASSRDILGDEQFF	TGCGCCAGCAGCCGGGACATCTTGGGCGATGAGCAGTTCTTC
TRBV5-1	TRBJ2-7	few	NA	CASSFITTGTYEQYF	TGCGCCAGCAGCTTTATTACAACAGGCACCTACGAGCAGTACTTC
TRBV7-3	TRBJ2-3	many	TRBD2	CASSLGLATDTQYF	TGTGCCAGCAGTTTAGGACTAGCCACAGATACGCAGTATTTT
TRBV20-1	TRBJ2-7	NA	NA	CSAPKVGGAYEQYF	TGCAGTGCCCCCAAGGTTGGCGGGGCGTACGAGCAGTACTTC
TRBV4-2	TRBJ2-2	NA	NA	CASSQVSSKTGELFF	TGTGCCAGCAGCCAAGTGTCGTCTAAGACCGGGGAGCTGTTTTTT
TRBV7-9	TRBJ2-3	NA	NA	CASSLRRGRTDTQYF	TGTGCCAGCAGCCTGCGAAGAGGTCGCACAGATACGCAGTATTTT
TRBV12-3/TRBV12-4	TRBJ2-1	NA	NA	CASSLRGVRNNEQFF	TGTGCCAGCAGTTTAAGGGGGGTGAGAAACAATGAGCAGTTCTTC
TRBV20-1	TRBJ2-5	NA	NA	CSATGRIQETQYF	TGCAGTGCCACTGGACGGATACAAGAGACCCAGTACTTC
TRBV6-1	TRBJ1-1	few	NA	CASRFLRQLNTEAFF	TGTGCCAGCAGATTTCTTAGACAGCTGAACACTGAAGCTTTCTTT
TRBV5-1	TRBJ1-2	NA	TRBD1	CASRKGTGGSEGYTF	TGCGCCAGCAGGAAGGGGACAGGGGGGAGTGAAGGCTACACCTTC
TRBV3-1	TRBJ2-7	few	NA	CASSLPGLQYEQYF	TGTGCCAGCAGCCTGCCGGGACTCCAATACGAGCAGTACTTC
TRBV12-3/TRBV12-4	TRBJ2-1	NA	TRBD2	CASSLSGSPQEQFF	TGTGCCAGCAGTCTTAGCGGGAGTCCCCAGGAGCAGTTCTTC